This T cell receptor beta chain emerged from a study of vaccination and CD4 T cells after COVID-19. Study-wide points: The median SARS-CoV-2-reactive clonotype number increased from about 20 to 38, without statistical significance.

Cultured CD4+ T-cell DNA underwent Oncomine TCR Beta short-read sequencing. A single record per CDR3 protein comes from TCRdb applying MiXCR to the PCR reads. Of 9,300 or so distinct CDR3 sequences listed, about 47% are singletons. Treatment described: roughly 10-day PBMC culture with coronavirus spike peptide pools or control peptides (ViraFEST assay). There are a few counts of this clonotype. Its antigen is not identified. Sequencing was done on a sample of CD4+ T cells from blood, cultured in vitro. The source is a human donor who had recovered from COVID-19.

The CDR3 region has the DNA TGTGCCAGCACTATTGAGCAGGGCAATCAGCCCCAGCATTTT. This translates into CASTIEQGNQPQHF. This chain links TRBV12-3 or TRBV12-4 with TRBJ1-5; the D is unclear. Trimming took 7 bases from V and 2 from J, leaving 12 bases between them. The CDR3 runs to 14 residues.